This T cell receptor beta chain was captured by sequencing in a study of cytomegalovirus exposure and HLA in healthy donors. Overall study results and limits: Being indistinguishable, some V segments were excluded, TRBV6-2 and TRBV6-3 among them.

The trim removed 5 bases at V and 0 bases at J, leaving 7 bases unmatched. This CDR3 has 16 residues. CDR1 is SEHNR, CDR2 FQNEAQ, per germline (reference sequence). The PCR employed 60 Vbeta primers together with 13 Jbeta primers. Clones were read by immunoSEQ multiplex PCR, and TCRdb kept only the in-frame ones, dropping some. Of some 150,000 clones listed, roughly 80% were seen once; the top ten hold roughly 4%. Concerning this clone: Its specificity is not known.

Specimen: PBMCs. The chain is built from TRBV7-9 and TRBJ2-3; the match to TRBD1 covers 8 bases. This receptor was obtained from a woman aged 40 to 50 in good health and CMV-seropositive. The CDR3: CASSQPRGLSTDTQYF. CDR3 coding DNA: TGTGCCAGCAGCCAGCCCAGGGGGCTAAGCACAGATACGCAGTATTTT.